The 28 T cell receptor beta chains below all came from one sample that was sequenced in a study of cytomegalovirus exposure and HLA in healthy donors. The PCR had 60 Vbeta and 13 Jbeta primers. This table comes from immunoSEQ multiplex PCR, and its TCRdb copy is limited to in-frame clones, with some not included. Of 130,000 or so clones in the sample, around 9% were seen once. Material for sequencing was PBMCs. The origin of the receptors is a woman between 40 and 55 years old in good health and CMV-seropositive.

The chain uses TRBV6-6 and TRBJ2-2, with D perhaps matching TRBD2 (6 bases). Trimming removed 2 bases at V and 8 bases at J, with 12 bases between. The CDR3 is 14 residues long. CDR1 is MNHNY and CDR2 is SVGAGI in the germline V gene (reference sequence). CDR3 nucleotide sequence: TGTGCCAGCAGTTACCTTGTTCGGGGGGGGGAGCTGTTTTTT. This encodes CASSYLVRGGELFF.

This clone appeared a few times. The chain links TRBV7-2 to TRBJ2-5, with D maybe TRBD2 (5 bases). The CDR3 contains 13 residues. Trimming removed 3 bases at V and 5 bases at J, with 10 bases between. CDR1 and CDR2 from the germline V gene are SGHTA and FQGNSA. The CDR3 nucleotides read TGTGCCAGCAGCTTCTCGAGGGTCGAGACCCAGTACTTC. Protein sequence: CASSFSRVETQYF.

This clone has more than one count but fewer than ten. The rearrangement uses TRBV5-1 and TRBJ1-1; a possible D gene is TRBD1 (6 bases). V gave up 1 base and J gave up 3 bases, with 13 bases separating them. Germline CDR1 reads SGHRS; CDR2 reads YFSETQ. The CDR3 is 15 residues long. The DNA for the CDR3 is TGCGCCAGCAGCTTGATGGGGGGGCGCGACACTGAAGCTTTCTTT. Its protein product is CASSLMGGRDTEAFF.

This clone was found a few times. The chain carries TRBV5-1 and TRBJ1-1; D is perhaps TRBD1 (6 bases). The CDR3 spans 14 residues. Germline lookup yields CDR1 SGHRS and CDR2 YFSETQ. Trimming removed 1 base from V and 3 bases from J, with 10 bases in between. The CDR3 DNA sequence: TGCGCCAGCAGCTTGTCAGGGGTGGACACTGAAGCTTTCTTT. Translated: CASSLSGVDTEAFF.

This clone has just a few counts. The germline gene is not matched at one end of the junction; a read error may be the cause. This chain joins TRBV7-9 and TRBJ2-5; 12 positions match TRBD2. Germline-derived CDR1 and CDR2 are SEHNR and FQNEAQ (reference sequence). This CDR3 is 14 amino acids long. In nucleotides, the CDR3 is TGTGCCAGCAGCCTAGCGGGGGGGCAAGAGACCCAGTACTTC. The encoded protein is CASSLAGGQETQYF.

This clone has only a few counts. This chain joins TRBV5-1 and TRBJ1-3; D perhaps matches TRBD1 (6 bases). Germline V lookup: CDR1 SGHRS, CDR2 YFSETQ. Trimming took off 4 bases at V and 3 bases at J, with 17 bases between the two ends. The CDR3 is 16 residues long. The CDR3 DNA sequence: TGCGCCAGCAGCACCGCTCTTGGGACACTTGGAAACACCATATATTTT. Protein product: CASSTALGTLGNTIYF.

This clone has just a few counts. V is TRBV29-1 and J is TRBJ2-2, with 10 positions matching TRBD2. The CDR3 extends over 15 amino acids. Germline CDR1 is SQVTM and CDR2 is ANQGSEA. Germline trimming cut 8 bases from V and 4 bases from J; bases unmatched to any gene: 10. The CDR3 protein is CSTAGTSDRTGELFF. The CDR3 region has the DNA TGCAGCACGGCCGGGACTAGCGACCGCACCGGGGAGCTGTTTTTT.

Judged by abundance, this clone is medium-sized. The rearrangement links TRBV9 to TRBJ2-5; 9 positions match TRBD1. Germline V CDR1 and CDR2: SGDLS, YYNGEE. The CDR3 has 15 amino acids. The V gene end was trimmed by 3 bases and the J gene end by 1 base; junction bases not matched to a gene: 4. CDR3 DNA sequence: TGTGCCAGCAGCGAGACACAGGGGGCCCAAGAGACCCAGTACTTC. This gives the protein CASSETQGAQETQYF.

This rearrangement joins TRBV7-9 to TRBJ2-2, with a weak D call TRBD2 (5 bases). Germline V gene sequence: CDR1 SEHNR, CDR2 FQNEAQ (reference sequence). Trimming cost V 5 bases and J 3 bases, with 13 bases left between them. The length of the CDR3 is 15 residues. CDR3 in DNA: TGTGCCAGCAGCCCCATGTCCGGGGACACCGGGGAGCTGTTTTTT. This gives the protein CASSPMSGDTGELFF.

The chain carries TRBV15 and TRBJ1-5; no reliable D call. The CDR3 extends over 14 amino acids. CDR1 is LNHNV, CDR2 YYDKDF, per germline (reference sequence). V was shortened by 8 bases and J by 5 bases, with 16 bases between the two germline ends. This CDR3 is CATGAGVGYQPQHF. CDR3 in DNA: TGTGCCACCGGCGCGGGCGTTGGCTATCAGCCCCAGCATTTT.

V gene TRBV6-5 combines with J gene TRBJ1-2; 7 positions match TRBD1. This CDR3 contains 13 residues. V gave up 4 bases and J gave up 7 bases; unmatched junction bases: 6. Germline V gene data show CDR1 as MNHEY and CDR2 as SVGAGI. In DNA form, the CDR3 reads TGTGCCAGCAGTTCCCGACAGGGTAGTGGCTACACCTTC. It specifies CASSSRQGSGYTF.

This clone has only a few counts. This sequence joins TRBV28 and TRBJ1-2; D is unresolved. Trimming shortened V by 8 bases and J by 3 bases, and 4 bases separated the two germline ends. The CDR3 has 10 residues. CDR1 MDHEN and CDR2 SYDVKM come from the germline V gene. The CDR3 here is CASRDYGYTF. In nucleotides, the CDR3 is TGTGCCAGCCGGGACTATGGCTACACCTTC.

This clone was recorded a few times. The chain recombines TRBV19 with TRBJ2-7; D may be TRBD2 (5 bases). This CDR3 has 14 amino acids. CDR1 is LNHDA, CDR2 SQIVND, per germline (reference sequence). Between the trimmed V and J ends, which lost 1 base and 2 bases, there was a span of 9 bases. DNA of the CDR3: TGTGCCAGTAGTATAGCGGCGGGTACCTACGAGCAGTACTTC. It is translated as CASSIAAGTYEQYF.

The rearrangement joins TRBV7-2 to TRBJ1-5; D may be TRBD1 (5 bases). Per germline, CDR1 SGHTA and CDR2 FQGNSA. V was pared by 1 base and J by 3 bases, with 10 bases between. The CDR3 is 15 residues long. This CDR3 is CASSLGGDHNQPQHF. CDR3 nucleotide sequence: TGTGCCAGCAGCTTAGGCGGGGACCACAATCAGCCCCAGCATTTT.

This clone showed up just a few times. The V call is TRBV2, the J call TRBJ1-6; D might be TRBD1 (6 bases). CDR1 and CDR2 from the germline V gene are SNHLY and FYNNEI. The length of the CDR3 is 12 residues. The germline V and J ends were trimmed by 4 bases and 14 bases, with 12 bases remaining between them. The CDR3 spells CASSGLQGSLHF. As DNA, the CDR3 is TGTGCCAGCAGTGGGCTACAGGGTTCCCTCCACTTT.

This clone was seen a few times. The chain combines TRBV4-1 with TRBJ1-2; the match to TRBD1 covers 9 bases. The V gene end was trimmed by 7 bases and the J gene end by 4 bases; junction bases not matched to a gene: 13. The CDR3 extends over 16 amino acids. The germline V gene has CDR1 MGHRA and CDR2 YSYEKL. CDR3 DNA: TGCGCCAGCACCCTTACCCCCGGGACAGGGAGCTATGGCTACACCTTC. It translates to CASTLTPGTGSYGYTF.

The chain is built from TRBV6-1 and TRBJ1-3; D gene unclear. CDR3 length: 13 amino acids. The ends were cut back, 7 bases at V and 10 bases at J, with 17 bases in the middle. The germline CDR1 and CDR2 sequences are MNHNS and SASEGT. The CDR3 loop is CASNTRSTGTIYF. The CDR3 DNA reads as TGTGCCAGCAACACAAGATCTACCGGGACCATATATTTT.

The sample holds a few counts of this clone. V and J are TRBV27 and TRBJ2-7, with D perhaps TRBD1 (5 bases). CDR3 length: 14 amino acids. Germline-derived CDR1 and CDR2 are MNHEY and SMNVEV (reference sequence). Trimming stripped 4 bases from V and 2 bases from J, with 12 bases between. CDR3 protein: CASSYWGRTYEQYF. CDR3 sequence (DNA): TGTGCCAGCAGTTATTGGGGCAGAACCTACGAGCAGTACTTC.

The CDR3 nucleotides are TGTGCCAGCAGCTTAGACTCGGGTGAGCAGTTCTTC. Encoded protein: CASSLDSGEQFF. This chain uses TRBV7-9 with TRBJ2-1; D is undetermined. CDR1 is SEHNR and CDR2 is FQNEAQ in the germline V gene (reference sequence). The CDR3 has 12 residues. Trimming stripped 1 base from V and 9 bases from J, with 7 bases between.

The chain has TRBV6-1 and TRBJ2-5; 12 bases fit TRBD1. Gene TRBJ2-7 matches the end of the DNA better, so the J call may be wrong. This CDR3 region has 16 residues. Per germline, CDR1 MNHNS and CDR2 SASEGT. CDR3 protein: CASSEWGTGGLDEQYF. As DNA, the CDR3 is TGTGCCAGCAGTGAATGGGGGACAGGGGGCTTGGACGAGCAGTACTTC.

This clone came up a few times. The chain recombines TRBV29-1 with TRBJ2-2, with D perhaps matching TRBD1 (6 bases). This CDR3 contains 13 residues. Germline V gene lookup returns CDR1 SQVTM and CDR2 ANQGSEA. V was cut by 7 bases and J by 4 bases, with 13 bases left in between. The DNA of the CDR3 is TGCAGCGCTAGACAGGCGGGCACCGGGGAGCTGTTTTTT. It specifies CSARQAGTGELFF.

The gene calls are TRBV7-6 and TRBJ2-5; D is undetermined. V was trimmed by 4 bases and J by 0 bases, leaving 15 bases between them. Germline V gives CDR1 SGHVS, CDR2 FNYEAQ. The CDR3 is 16 amino acids. CDR3 amino acids: CASSSLTDGYQETQYF. The CDR3 coding sequence is TGTGCCAGCAGCTCCTTGACTGACGGATACCAAGAGACCCAGTACTTC.

This chain connects TRBV2 to TRBJ2-7, with D perhaps matching TRBD1 (5 bases). The germline CDR1 and CDR2 sequences are SNHLY and FYNNEI. The CDR3 length is 15 residues. The ends were cut back, 6 bases at V and 4 bases at J, with 19 bases in the middle. The CDR3: CASRRIDRSQYEQYF. The CDR3 DNA sequence: TGTGCCAGCAGACGGATTGACAGAAGTCAATACGAGCAGTACTTC.

The table lists this clone with a few counts. The V and J genes are TRBV9 and TRBJ1-2, with 8 bases identical to TRBD1. Germline V lookup: CDR1 SGDLS, CDR2 YYNGEE. The junction had 8 bases not matched to a gene; V was cut back by 2 bases and J by 5 bases. CDR3 length: 15 residues. Written as DNA, the CDR3 is TGTGCCAGCAGCGTCGCCGAGGGACAGGTTTATGGCTACACCTTC. Its translation is CASSVAEGQVYGYTF.

There are a few counts of this clone. The chain employs TRBV5-6 and TRBJ2-1; D is possibly TRBD1 (6 bases). The CDR3 is 15 residues long. The V and J ends lost 4 bases and 0 bases respectively, with 11 bases between them. In germline, CDR1 is SGHDT, CDR2 YYEEEE. CDR3 in DNA: TGTGCCAGCAGCCAGGACAGATACTCCTACAATGAGCAGTTCTTC. Amino acids: CASSQDRYSYNEQFF.

V and J are TRBV18 and TRBJ1-2; tentative D call: TRBD1 (6 bases). V shed 4 bases and J shed 4 bases, with 19 bases lying between them. Germline V lookup: CDR1 KGHSH, CDR2 LQKENI. CDR3 length equals 16 residues. As DNA, the CDR3 is TGTGCCAGCTCACGAGCGCCAGGGGAATTGGGCTATGGCTACACCTTC. This translates into CASSRAPGELGYGYTF.

There are a few counts of this clone. The chain joins TRBV5-5 to TRBJ1-2; tentatively, D is TRBD1 (5 bases). Trimming took off 1 base at V and 6 bases at J, with 22 bases between the two ends. Germline V gene sequence: CDR1 SGHKS, CDR2 YYEKEE (reference sequence). This CDR3 is 17 amino acids long. The CDR3 region is CASSLLIRDSTRDGYTF. For the CDR3, the DNA is TGTGCCAGCAGCTTGTTGATTAGGGACTCCACCCGGGATGGCTACACCTTC.

The V and J genes are TRBV29-1 and TRBJ2-1; D remains unclear. There are 10 residues in the CDR3. V was pared by 3 bases and J by 9 bases, with 6 bases between. Germline CDR1 SQVTM, CDR2 ANQGSEA. As DNA, the CDR3 is TGCAGCGTTGAGGTCGGTGAGCAGTTCTTC. It yields the protein CSVEVGEQFF.